The sequence of this TCR beta chain was determined in a study of cytomegalovirus exposure and HLA in healthy donors (dated 2017 in TCRdb). With regard to the full study: In an earlier analysis of 587 of the donors, 276 Gb of sequence data and 120 million or so unique TCR beta sequences from about 190 million T cells were reported. In the later analysis, no new phenotypic data were used to find candidate immune exposures; instead, reliance was placed on TCR beta sequences and their occurrence across donors. Among the roughly 410 genotyped donors, approximately 77% belonged to the genetic ancestry cluster associated with self-reported Caucasian donors. In an earlier analysis of roughly 580 of the donors, high-throughput TCR beta sequencing was used to judge whether each TCR beta V gene segment behaved as functional or pseudogenic. Because of strong linkage in the cohort, a handful of DR-DQ haplotypes were treated as single units for association and clustering. A later analysis re-analyzed previously published TCR beta repertoires from 660 or so donors and added high-resolution HLA genotyping to study TCR occurrence patterns. Typing coverage varied by locus: 629-630 donors for A, B, C, DRB1 and DQB1; roughly 520 for DQA1; more than 600 for DPA1; 400 to 480 for DPB1. An early release covering over 500 HLA-typed donors comprised 250 to 350 gigabases of sequencing data and tens of millions of unique TCR sequences. Donor age, sex, ethnicity and CMV serostatus were compiled alongside the repertoire data. High-throughput TCR immunosequencing, statistical association of individual TCRs with disease status, and machine learning were combined to predict cytomegalovirus infection status. A later genetic analysis took genome-wide SNP genotypes for about 55% of the roughly 670 donors and used that subset as a discovery cohort. The study was designed to test whether signatures of past pathogen exposure could be identified by cataloging public T cell receptors. Every repertoire in the discovery cohort had been generated on one and the same sequencing platform. Across about 380 genotyped donors of the cohort, an average of 235,054 unique TCR beta nucleotide sequences per donor were sequenced, and approximately 19% of those sequences were non-productive. In addition to the first cohort of 650 to 750 subjects, a separate validation cohort of 120 different subjects was used. The T cell repertoires of some 670 subjects were profiled by immunosequencing and related to cytomegalovirus serostatus. HLA typing included class I and class II loci at four-digit resolution.

Study-wide findings and limitations: In a later genetic analysis, fewer N-insertions in productive TCRs were reported among donors in an Asian-associated ancestry cluster than the roughly 700-donor mean. Linkage disequilibrium might explain the correlated functional status among segregating V segments, but an unknown experimental factor could not be excluded. A later analysis found that most CMV-associated TCR beta chains appeared HLA-restricted, with HLA associations seemingly driven largely by CMV exposure. A further reported finding was that TCR beta sequences accurately predicted the HLA-A and HLA-B alleles for most subjects in the first cohort. An association between a missense DCLRE1C variant and V-gene and J-gene trimming of TCR beta chains was found in a later genetic analysis and replicated in an independent cohort. The sequencing pipeline was judged likely to have produced a cluster of highly shared sequence variants as a technical artifact. Across donors, most TCR sequences were observed very rarely, whereas some public TCRs were present in many individuals. Some IMGT-functional V segments, including TRBV6-2 and TRBV6-3, could not be distinguished by the 87-base-pair reads and were therefore excluded. A later analysis reported that several top co-occurrence clusters appeared linked to parvovirus B19, influenza, CMV and Epstein-Barr virus. In a later analysis, HLA-associated TCR beta chains showed more clonal expansion and lower generation probabilities than non-associated chains that were equally common. According to a later analysis, TCR association rates differed among HLA loci, with DRB1 alleles showing the most associated TCRs and HLA-C alleles showing the fewest. According to the authors, the approach could potentially be generalized to other disease states and immunological phenotypes. The earlier analysis of approximately 590 of the donors excluded approximately 15 rarely observed V segments, including chromosome 9 orphons, because counts were too low. Immune exposure information for the cohort was limited to CMV serostatus. A few of the identified cytomegalovirus-associated TCR beta chains were confirmed in vitro to be specific for cytomegalovirus antigens. The study gave a list of about 170 TCR beta chains associated with cytomegalovirus. Specific HLA alleles were associated with 15,000 to 20,000 TCR beta sequences at a false discovery rate of 0.05 in a later analysis. Because HLA typing was missing for some donors at each locus, association tests included only the typed subset. The classifier was reported to diagnose cytomegalovirus status with high specificity and sensitivity in both the original and validation cohorts. The presence/absence analyses assumed that sequencing depth was roughly uniform across donors, and that assumption may not be true. In this cohort, only TCR beta chains were sequenced, and detectable features were limited by the absence of alpha or paired-chain data. When HLA alleles, especially DR and DQ, strongly co-occurred, TCR associations were difficult to assign to individual alleles. Broadly in line with IMGT annotations, most TCR beta V segments showed up in productive rearrangements about 87% or about 30% of the time in an earlier analysis of roughly 590 of the donors.

The CDR3 holds 13 amino acids from the cysteine to the phenylalanine. Only the CDR3 part of the read is kept: 39 bases, read in frame from the first base. V was cut back by 0 bases and J by 4 bases, leaving a gap of 6 bases between them. Taken from the germline V gene, the CDR1 and CDR2 loops are SGDLS and YYNGEE. Preparation of the library involved the immunoSEQ multiplex PCR assay. A mixture of 60 forward primers for TCR Vbeta segments and 13 reverse primers for TCR Jbeta segments was used in the multiplex PCR. The CDR3 region of rearranged TCR beta genes was amplified from genomic DNA by a multiplex PCR assay. Amplified TCR beta libraries were sequenced as 87-base-pair reads on the Illumina HiSeq System. Concerning the study's data processing: A later analysis counted about 82 million unique TCR beta chains across the 690 or so repertoires, and 10 million to 12 million of these chains were shared by at least two donors. Raw reads were error-corrected and collapsed into unique sequences by a nearest-neighbor algorithm in which closely related sequences were merged to remove PCR and sequencing errors. CDR3 sequences were aligned to IMGT reference sequences to assign V, D and J gene segments. Each retained sequence needed at least a six-nucleotide match to both a V gene segment and a J gene segment. Rearrangements were called productive when the CDR3 lacked stop codons and stayed in frame with V and J; all others were non-productive. CDR3 was defined by IMGT convention, running from the second conserved V-encoded cysteine to the conserved J-encoded phenylalanine. In an earlier analysis of 587 of the donors, sequences lacking an unambiguous match to a single V gene segment were excluded. In an earlier analysis of about 590 of the donors, a V segment was called functional when productive rearrangements were above 56.7%, and segregating when the standard deviation between donors exceeded 5%. A statistical classification framework was built to diagnose cytomegalovirus status from the catalog of TCR beta chain sequences. In a later analysis, V and J genes were assigned by comparing TCR nucleotide sequences against IMGT/GENE-DB human TR gene sequences. A later analysis assigned CDR3 sequences and most-parsimonious VDJ recombination scenarios with the TCRdist pipeline. A later analysis defined each TCR beta chain by its CDR3 amino acid sequence plus V-gene family, and excluded reads lacking a unique V-gene family. As a way to deal with suspected cross-contamination and a sequencing artifact, a later analysis dropped over 550 nucleotide sequences that were highly shared and had low generation probability. For each public chain, a later analysis derived a clonal expansion index from normalized ranks of inferred template counts within each repertoire. A later analysis computed generation probabilities with a VDJ recombination model fitted to out-of-frame rearrangements, and checked the results against IGoR. In a later analysis, hypergeometric tests were used to score TCR-TCR, TCR-HLA and TCR-CMV co-occurrence, with a repertoire-size bias correction applied to TCR pairs. In a later analysis, false discovery rates were estimated by permuting HLA or CMV assignments 20 times. In a later analysis, co-occurring TCRs were grouped using DBSCAN, and TCRdist sequence similarity was added for clustering within HLA-allele-positive subsets. Repertoires with fewer than 30,000 or more than 120,000 public chains were left out of co-occurrence clustering, as were five repertoires with anomalous nucleotide sharing. TCRdb took over this immuneACCESS table, retaining in-frame rearrangements with V and J assigned. Such tables are incomplete; in checked studies, under half of the missing clones stem from an unresolved V gene, and the remainder is unexplained. V, J and clone size are taken as reported in that table, and D and trimming were inferred from the DNA itself. The sample has 110,000 to 150,000 clones on record, around 72% of them singletons. The ten largest clones add up to approximately 2% of the sample.

A note on this clone: Its antigen is still unknown. One base away there is no much larger clone; base qualities are not given.

The cohort was made up of about 670 healthy bone marrow donors. Cohort members were all nominally healthy when sampled, although unrecorded immune exposures were likely present. The donor tested CMV seronegative and was one of the 352 seronegative cohort members. Each donor provided a peripheral blood sample, and peripheral blood mononuclear cells were used for TCR beta sequencing. Genomic DNA was extracted from the blood cell samples with the Qiagen DNeasy Blood Extraction Kit. The specimen was PBMCs. The sequence is built from TRBV9 and TRBJ2-3, with TRBD1 as a weak D call on 5 bases. This TCR came from a man aged 35 to 55 in good health and CMV-seronegative. The DNA sequence follows: TGTGCCAGCAGCGTAGACAGGCCAGATACGCAGTATTTT. Its protein is CASSVDRPDTQYF.